These 3 T cell receptor beta chains originate from one sample sequenced in a study of OX40 agonist ivuxolimab in advanced cancers. Measured with immunoSEQ multiplex PCR; TCRdb has only the in-frame clones, and not every one. The table has around 110,000 clones, 75% to 95% seen once. The input for sequencing was CD4+ or CD8+ T cells sorted from blood, taken in a trial of the OX40 agonist ivuxolimab. These receptors all stem from an adult with an advanced solid tumor such as melanoma, head and neck, liver or kidney cancer.

The chain joins TRBV9 to TRBJ1-2, with a possible D match to TRBD1 (5 bases). The CDR3 length is 14 residues. Germline values: CDR1 SGDLS, CDR2 YYNGEE. Trimming removed 2 bases at V and 7 bases at J, with 15 bases between. CDR3 residues: CASSVGQPGGGYTF. The CDR3 nucleotides are TGTGCCAGCAGCGTGGGCCAGCCCGGGGGTGGCTACACCTTC.

The CDR3 DNA follows: TGTGCCAGCAGTTCGGGTAGCGGGCTTGGACAAGAGACCCAGTACTTC. Protein: CASSSGSGLGQETQYF. V gene TRBV28 combines with J gene TRBJ2-5, with 7 bases lining up with TRBD2. The V gene's germline CDR1 is MDHEN and CDR2 SYDVKM. With V trimmed by 4 bases and J by 2 bases, 10 bases remained unmatched. The CDR3 has 16 residues.

This clone occurred a few times. The chain combines TRBV6-5 with TRBJ1-2, with TRBD1 matching 8 bases. Trimming took 11 bases from V and 7 from J; bases not matched to a gene: 15. CDR3 size: 14 residues. The V gene's germline CDR1 is MNHEY and CDR2 SVGAGI. In nucleotides, the CDR3 is TGTGCCGCGCTCGAGTCCAGGGGGCGGGGTGGCTACACCTTC. Translating it yields CAALESRGRGGYTF.